These 26 T cell receptor beta chains originate from one sample sequenced in a study of CD8+ T cells in alopecia areata. Reverse transcription of extracted RNA yielded cDNA, which provided the sequencing template. TCRdb's table, derived via immunoSEQ multiplex PCR, lists solely in-frame clones and lacks some. The table lists some 150,000 clones, around 71% of them singletons. The sample was CD8+ T cells sorted from blood, taken at week 0. The receptor set was obtained from a human donor with alopecia areata.

The chain employs TRBV7-2 and TRBJ2-5, with TRBD2 matching 11 bases. Germline assignment: CDR1 SGHTA and CDR2 FQGNSA. This CDR3 region has 16 residues. V shed 5 bases and J 5 bases; nucleotides not matched to a gene: 10. CDR3 region: CASSRSLRTSGETQYF. CDR3 in DNA: TGTGCCAGCAGCCGATCACTTCGGACTAGCGGGGAGACCCAGTACTTC.

About this clone itself: Additional DNA sequences in this sample encode the identical CDR3. The chain links TRBV5-6 to TRBJ1-5; D is uncertain. V lost 4 bases to trimming and J lost 4 bases, with 6 bases between them. The CDR3 is 12 amino acids. CDR1 and CDR2 (germline): SGHDT, YYEEEE. CDR3 loop: CASSPGNQPQHF. CDR3 nucleotide sequence: TGTGCCAGCAGCCCAGGAAATCAGCCCCAGCATTTT.

The V call is TRBV19, the J call TRBJ1-5; D perhaps matches TRBD1 (5 bases). CDR3 length: 14 residues. Per the germline V gene, CDR1 is LNHDA and CDR2 is SQIVND (reference sequence). Between the trimmed V and J ends, which lost 8 bases and 7 bases, there was a span of 18 bases. In DNA form, the CDR3 reads TGTGCCAGTTCCCAAGGGACTTTTCGGCAGCCCCAGCATTTT. This encodes CASSQGTFRQPQHF.

This clone turned up a few times. The rearrangement links TRBV15 to TRBJ2-7, with 7 bases identical to TRBD1. The CDR3 loop spans 13 amino acids. In germline, CDR1 is LNHNV, CDR2 YYDKDF (reference sequence). Trimming took 5 bases from V and 3 from J; bases not matched to a gene: 4. The CDR3 nucleotides read TGTGCCACCAGCGGACAGGATAGCTACGAGCAGTACTTC. It translates to CATSGQDSYEQYF.

This clone was recorded once. The rearrangement uses TRBV5-1 and TRBJ1-2; D might be TRBD1 (5 bases). V was pared by 0 bases and J by 1 base, with 22 bases between. The CDR3 runs to 19 residues. Germline V CDR1 and CDR2: SGHRS, YFSETQ. The CDR3 reads CASSLAVEGQLRLNYGYTF. The CDR3 DNA is TGCGCCAGCAGCTTGGCCGTCGAGGGGCAGCTAAGACTTAACTATGGCTACACCTTC.

The chain has TRBV12-5 and TRBJ2-6; D remains unclear. CDR1 is LGHNT, CDR2 FRNRAP, per germline. This CDR3 is 14 amino acids long. V lost 3 bases and J lost 4, with 7 bases in between. The DNA for the CDR3 is TGTGCTAGTGGTTTTCATCTGGGGGCCAACGTCCTGACTTTC. It specifies CASGFHLGANVLTF.

CDR3 DNA sequence: TGTGCCAGCAGCCCGGACCAGTACGAGCAGTACTTC. Protein product: CASSPDQYEQYF. The chain is built from TRBV7-9 and TRBJ2-7; no clear D. This CDR3 has 12 amino acids. Germline assignment: CDR1 SEHNR and CDR2 FQNEAQ (reference sequence). V was clipped by 5 bases and J by 4 bases, with 9 bases between them.

The gene calls are TRBV27 and TRBJ2-2; no definite D call. The V and J ends lost 8 bases and 5 bases respectively, with 9 bases between them. The CDR3 totals 12 residues. Germline V gene sequence: CDR1 MNHEY, CDR2 SMNVEV (reference sequence). The CDR3 DNA reads as TGTGCCAGCGGGGTGGGAACCGGGGAGCTGTTTTTT. Protein sequence: CASGVGTGELFF.

J is TRBJ2-3 and V is TRBV4-1; perhaps D is TRBD1 or TRBD2 (5 bases each). V gave up 0 bases and J gave up 3 bases, with 16 bases separating them. Germline values: CDR1 MGHRA, CDR2 YSYEKL. The CDR3 is 17 residues long. The CDR3 DNA is TGCGCCAGCAGCCAAGATGTCGGGACCAACCCGACAGATACGCAGTATTTT. Translated: CASSQDVGTNPTDTQYF.

The chain combines TRBV29-1 with TRBJ2-7; D is tentatively TRBD1 or TRBD2 (5 bases each). Germline values: CDR1 SQVTM, CDR2 ANQGSEA. V was shortened by 0 bases and J by 4 bases, with 16 bases between the two germline ends. The CDR3 is made up of 15 amino acids. The CDR3 nucleotides are TGCAGCGTTGAAGATGACGGGAACAAGGGGTACGAGCAGTACTTC. Its translation: CSVEDDGNKGYEQYF.

This chain links TRBV15 with TRBJ2-6; D is uncertain. Germline assignment: CDR1 LNHNV and CDR2 YYDKDF (reference sequence). V was cut by 0 bases and J by 0 bases, with 0 bases left in between. The CDR3 loop spans 14 amino acids. The CDR3 coding sequence is TGTGCCACCAGCAGAGACTCTGGGGCCAACGTCCTGACTTTC. It is translated as CATSRDSGANVLTF.

The chain links TRBV6-5 to TRBJ1-2; 7 bases are a match to TRBD1. CDR1 and CDR2 (germline): MNHEY, SVGAGI. J gave up 4 bases and V 4 bases, and 6 bases lay outside the gene matches. This CDR3 region has 14 residues. CDR3 nucleotides: TGTGCCAGCAGTTTCGGGACAGCCGGCTATGGCTACACCTTC. As protein: CASSFGTAGYGYTF.

This chain links TRBV7-9 with TRBJ2-1; D is perhaps TRBD2 (6 bases). This CDR3 region has 18 residues. Germline CDR1 is SEHNR and CDR2 is FQNEAQ (reference sequence). Deletions cut 5 bases from V and 6 bases from J, with 26 bases between. CDR3 region: CASSRSIGPAGSANEQFF. The CDR3, as DNA: TGTGCCAGCAGCCGGTCGATCGGACCTGCCGGGAGCGCCAATGAGCAGTTCTTC.

In its sample, this clone was seen once. CDR3 sequence reads: CASSVWGMETQYF. CDR3 in DNA: TGTGCCAGCAGTGTATGGGGAATGGAGACCCAGTACTTC. The chain uses TRBV2 and TRBJ2-5, with D uncertain. V was pared by 4 bases and J by 5 bases, with 11 bases between. Per germline, CDR1 SNHLY and CDR2 FYNNEI. CDR3 length equals 13 residues.

CDR3 DNA sequence: TGTGCCAGCAGCCCCGCACAGGGGAGCAATCAGCCCCAGCATTTT. Its protein product is CASSPAQGSNQPQHF. The V gene is TRBV6-5, the J gene TRBJ1-5; TRBD1 aligns across 7 bases. Germline trimming cut 6 bases from V and 1 base from J; bases unmatched to any gene: 6. CDR1 MNHEY and CDR2 SVGAGI come from the germline V gene. CDR3 length: 15 amino acids.

This clone was seen a few times. This chain uses TRBV11-3 with TRBJ2-1; no clear D gene. The CDR3 has 13 residues. V lost 4 bases to trimming and J lost 8 bases, with 12 bases between them. Germline CDR1 reads SGHNT; CDR2 reads YENEEA. The CDR3 DNA reads as TGTGCCAGCAGCTACTCACATGGGGATGAGCAGTTCTTC. Translating it yields CASSYSHGDEQFF.

This clone was seen once. The CDR3 loop reads CSVRSGNTEAFF. CDR3 nucleotide sequence: TGCAGCGTTCGTTCAGGAAACACTGAAGCTTTCTTT. The chain joins TRBV29-1 to TRBJ1-1; D gene unclear. CDR1 is SQVTM and CDR2 is ANQGSEA in the germline V gene. Trimming stripped 5 bases from V and 2 bases from J, with 9 bases between. CDR3 length: 12 amino acids.

This sequence joins TRBV4-1 and TRBJ1-1, with D possibly matching TRBD1 (5 bases). Germline V CDR1 and CDR2: MGHRA, YSYEKL. Trimming removed 4 bases at V and 6 bases at J, with 15 bases between. CDR3 length: 14 amino acids. The CDR3 nucleotides read TGCGCCAGCAGCCTTGGCCGAGGGACCGCTGAAGCTTTCTTT. It specifies CASSLGRGTAEAFF.

This clone was observed a few times. This chain uses TRBV2 with TRBJ2-1; D is undetermined. The CDR3 consists of 10 residues. Deletions cut 11 bases from V and 8 bases from J, with 10 bases between. CDR1 is SNHLY, CDR2 FYNNEI, per germline. CDR3 coding DNA: TGTGCCCCAAAGGTCGATGAGCAGTTCTTC. Translation gives CAPKVDEQFF.

This clone was detected a few times. The V gene is TRBV11-2, the J gene TRBJ2-1; possible D gene TRBD1, 6 bases. The germline V and J ends were trimmed by 5 bases and 4 bases, with 12 bases remaining between them. The germline gives CDR1 SGHAT, CDR2 FQNNGV. CDR3 length: 14 amino acids. This CDR3 reads CASSPTDRYNEQFF. DNA of the CDR3: TGTGCCAGCAGCCCCACCGACAGGTACAATGAGCAGTTCTTC.

As for this clone: This sample also contains other DNA sequences that code for the same CDR3. V gene TRBV5-1 combines with J gene TRBJ1-1; the D is unclear. Per the germline V gene, CDR1 is SGHRS and CDR2 is YFSETQ. The germline V and J ends were trimmed by 0 bases and 1 base, with 7 bases remaining between them. The CDR3 spans 14 residues. The DNA for the CDR3 is TGCGCCAGCAGCTTGGCGGTGGGGAACACTGAAGCTTTCTTT. This codes for CASSLAVGNTEAFF.

In this sample, this clone turned up a few times. The V call is TRBV25-1, the J call TRBJ1-6; 7 nucleotides line up with TRBD1. The CDR3 runs 13 residues. The V and J ends lost 3 bases and 14 bases, in that order; junction bases with no gene match: 7. Per the germline V gene, CDR1 is MGHDK and CDR2 is SYGVNS. The CDR3 coding sequence is TGTGCCAGCAGTGAGGAGGGGGCCGTTTCCCTCCACTTT. Its translation is CASSEEGAVSLHF.

This sequence joins TRBV23-1 and TRBJ2-7, with 7 bases aligning to TRBD1. TRBV23-1 qualifies as an ORF whose function is uncertain. CDR3 length: 15 residues. V shed 10 bases, J shed 5 bases, and the junction held 17 bases outside the gene matches. CDR3 DNA: TGCGCCACCAAAGTGGGACAGCTCTTTGGCGACGAGCAGTACTTC. Translation: CATKVGQLFGDEQYF.

The V and J genes are TRBV2 and TRBJ2-3; 9 bases are shared with TRBD2. Trimming cost V 6 bases and J 1 base; bases outside gene matches: 8. The germline V gene has CDR1 SNHLY and CDR2 FYNNEI. The CDR3 loop spans 16 amino acids. CDR3 DNA: TGTGCCAGCAGAACAGCGACTAGCGGCGGCACAGATACGCAGTATTTT. Translation: CASRTATSGGTDTQYF.

This rearrangement joins TRBV2 to TRBJ1-1; no reliable D call. Trimming took off 8 bases at V and 10 bases at J, with 17 bases between the two ends. The CDR3 spans 12 residues. Germline lookup yields CDR1 SNHLY and CDR2 FYNNEI. This CDR3 reads CASHQPRFPAFF. The CDR3 nucleotides are TGTGCCAGCCACCAGCCACGGTTTCCAGCTTTCTTT. The whole variable domain, filled in from reference TRBV2 and TRBJ1-1, reads EPEVTQTPSHQVTQMGQEVILRCVPISNHLYFYWYRQILGQKVEFLVSFYNNEISEKSEIFDDQFSVERPDGSNFTLKIRSTKLEDSAMYFCASHQPRFPAFFGQGTRLTVV.

The rearrangement joins TRBV6-5 to TRBJ2-3; perhaps TRBD1 as D (5 bases). Trimming shortened V by 6 bases and J by 1 base, and 5 bases separated the two germline ends. In germline, CDR1 is MNHEY, CDR2 SVGAGI. This CDR3 comprises 12 residues. The CDR3 loop is CASRQGTDTQYF. The CDR3 bases are TGTGCCAGCAGACAGGGCACAGATACGCAGTATTTT.